The 7 T cell receptor beta chains listed next were all sequenced from one sample in a study of Tregs in tolerant kidney transplant recipients. Data came from immunoSEQ multiplex PCR; TCRdb stores just in-frame clones and leaves some out. The clone table shows roughly 50,000 clones, with the ten largest holding about 0.83%. The starting material was CD4+ T cells from blood, obtained before the transplant. These receptors originate from a human donor who received a combined kidney and bone marrow transplant.

Remarks on this clone: The read ends 3 residues before the CDR3 terminus; that terminus is restored from the germline J gene. The V and J genes are TRBV5-1 and TRBJ2-1, with D perhaps matching TRBD2 (6 bases). Trimming cost V 0 bases and J 5 bases, with 9 bases left between them. CDR1 SGHRS and CDR2 YFSETQ come from the germline V gene. The CDR3 contains 14 residues. CDR3 region: CASSLVGGNNEQFF. Incomplete CDR3 DNA: TGCGCCAGCAGCTTGGTGGGCGGGAACAATGAG.

Details on this clone: With the read ending 3 residues before the CDR3 end, the germline J gene is used to fill in that end. The gene calls are TRBV2 and TRBJ2-7; tentative D call: TRBD1 (6 bases). V lost 6 bases and J lost 2, with 17 bases in between. This CDR3 region has 15 residues. Germline CDR1 is SNHLY and CDR2 is FYNNEI. Partial CDR3 DNA: TGTGCCAGCAGAGGAACGCAGGGGTTAGCCTACGAG. Amino acid sequence: CASRGTQGLAYE. From start to end, the CDR3 is CASRGTQGLAYEQYF. The variable domain in full, with the rest retrieved from reference TRBV2 and TRBJ2-7, is EPEVTQTPSHQVTQMGQEVILRCVPISNHLYFYWYRQILGQKVEFLVSFYNNEISEKSEIFDDQFSVERPDGSNFTLKIRSTKLEDSAMYFCASRGTQGLAYEQYFGPGTRLTVT.

Worth noting for this clone: The CDR3 end is not reached by the read, which stops 3 residues before it; the germline J gene fills it in. This chain uses TRBV30 with TRBJ2-1; 7 nucleotides line up with TRBD1. V shed 4 bases and J 7 bases; nucleotides not matched to a gene: 16. Germline assignment: CDR1 GTSNPN and CDR2 SVGIG (reference sequence). The CDR3 loop spans 16 amino acids. The CDR3 spells CAWTTGTVGPRNEQFF. The CDR3 bases that were read are TGTGCCTGGACTACCGGGACAGTCGGGCCAAGGAATGAG.

Points on this clone: The read halts 3 residues ahead of the CDR3 end, with the missing end drawn from the germline J gene. The chain has TRBV2 and TRBJ1-6; D remains ambiguous. CDR1 is SNHLY, CDR2 FYNNEI, per germline. V was shortened by 2 bases and J by 10 bases, with 18 bases between the two germline ends. The CDR3 spans 16 residues. Partial CDR3 DNA: TGTGCCAGCAGTGAATGGCCTGCATCGCGGGGATCACCC. Residues: CASSEWPASRGSP. The CDR3 in full is CASSEWPASRGSPLHF.

In the case of this clone: Read coverage stops 3 residues before the CDR3 terminus; the germline J gene supplies the remainder. The chain joins TRBV5-1 to TRBJ1-1; D gene unclear. The CDR3 is made up of 13 amino acids. V was pared by 5 bases and J by 2 bases, with 10 bases between. Looked up from germline, CDR1 is SGHRS and CDR2 is YFSETQ. CDR3 sequence reads: CASRRSENTEAFF. The CDR3 bases that were read are TGCGCCAGCAGGCGGTCAGAAAACACTGAA.

This CDR3 is CSAPLLMRNEQFF. CDR3 DNA, as far as it was read: TGCAGTGCTCCCCTACTAATGAGAAATGAG. This sequence joins TRBV20-1 and TRBJ2-1; D not certain. The read stops 3 residues short of the end of the CDR3; the missing end is completed from the germline J gene. Per germline, CDR1 DFQATT and CDR2 SNEGSKA (reference sequence). CDR3 length equals 13 residues. Trimming left V 5 bases short and J 7 bases short, with 15 bases between.

For this clone: Coverage ceases 3 residues before the CDR3 finishes, and the germline J gene fills in the end. The rearrangement links TRBV6-2 or TRBV6-3 to TRBJ1-2; D not certain. CDR3 length: 13 amino acids. Germline V lookup: CDR1 MNHEY, CDR2 SVGEGT. CDR3 DNA (partial): TGTGCCAGCAGTTACTCCGGAAACGGGGGC. Its translation: CASSYSGNGG. The whole CDR3 sequence reads CASSYSGNGGYTF.